This T cell receptor beta chain emerged from a study of T-cell memory formation after mild COVID-19. Many counts were recorded for this clonotype. In germline, CDR1 is DFQATT, CDR2 SNEGSKA (reference sequence). CDR3 length: 12 residues. Trimming pared 3 bases from V and 10 bases from J, leaving 12 bases between. TCRdb redid the calling of the 5' RACE reads with MiXCR, one entry per CDR3 protein. Of under 250,000 distinct CDR3 sequences listed, 8.5% to 9.5% were seen once; the top ten hold 20% to 25%. The sequenced sample was PBMCs or a T cell subset sorted from them (not recorded which). The TCR comes from a man younger than 30 who had mild COVID-19 (a few samples of this study predate the infection). Cell type and time point are not known. The V call is TRBV20-1, the J call TRBJ2-2; D unclear. The CDR3 sequence is CSASLLYEELFF. CDR3 DNA: TGCAGTGCTAGTTTGCTATACGAGGAGCTGTTTTTT.